Shown below are 2 T cell receptor beta chains from a single sample sequenced in a study of radiation and T cells in renal cell carcinoma. The time point is: baseline pretreatment blood. Treatment here: 15 Gy SBRT to primary tumor, nephrectomy 4 weeks later. The assay was immunoSEQ multiplex PCR, and TCRdb's table has in-frame clones only and misses some. Of 85,000 to 100,000 clones in the sample, around nine tenths were seen once. The specimen comprised blood, sampled from a patient whose treatment included radiotherapy and nephrectomy. The receptor set was obtained from a man between 45 and 60 years old with renal cell carcinoma.

The chain recombines TRBV5-1 with TRBJ2-7; tentative D call: TRBD1 (6 bases). This CDR3 contains 16 residues. CDR1 and CDR2 (germline): SGHRS, YFSETQ. Trimming cost V 0 bases and J 0 bases, with 13 bases left between them. As DNA, the CDR3 is TGCGCCAGCAGCTTGGCCCGGGACACAAGCTCCTACGAGCAGTACTTC. It encodes CASSLARDTSSYEQYF.

This chain links TRBV5-1 with TRBJ2-1; 7 positions match TRBD1. This CDR3 is 17 amino acids long. Trimming took 0 bases from V and 4 from J; bases not matched to a gene: 10. Germline values: CDR1 SGHRS, CDR2 YFSETQ. Written as DNA, the CDR3 is TGCGCCAGCAGCTTGGGAGTTCGGGACAGATTTTACAATGAGCAGTTCTTC. Translation gives CASSLGVRDRFYNEQFF.